What follows are 2 T cell receptor beta chains derived from one specimen sequenced in a study of cytomegalovirus exposure and HLA in healthy donors. With 60 Vbeta and 13 Jbeta primers, the PCR was carried out. TCRdb keeps only in-frame clones here, not all; method: immunoSEQ multiplex PCR. The profile covers approximately 150,000 clones, with around 80% appearing a single time and more than 3.5% taken by the ten largest. Specimen: PBMCs. The source is a man aged 40-49 years in good health and CMV-seronegative.

J is TRBJ2-2 and V is TRBV7-3; 7 bases fit TRBD1. Trimming at V came to 5 bases and at J to 11 bases, leaving 8 bases not matched to a gene. CDR1 is SGHTA, CDR2 FQGTGA, per germline. The CDR3 runs to 13 residues. CDR3 in amino acids: CASSKGQDRELFF. In DNA form, the CDR3 reads TGTGCCAGCAGCAAAGGACAGGACCGCGAGCTGTTTTTT.

A single count supports this clone. The chain employs TRBV5-4 and TRBJ2-5; the D is unclear. Germline CDR1 SGHNT, CDR2 YYREEE (reference sequence). V was cut by 5 bases and J by 5 bases, with 16 bases left in between. This CDR3 is 14 amino acids long. Written as DNA, the CDR3 is TGTGCCAGCAGGATGAGAGGCGTCGGGGAGACCCAGTACTTC. It is translated as CASRMRGVGETQYF.